This TCR beta chain originates from a study of low-dose radiotherapy and immunotherapy resistance in tumors. Across the study: Patients received cyclophosphamide 200 mg/m2 intravenously every two weeks, the day before radiation-immunotherapy.

Ten or more counts support this clonotype. Primers targeting TRAV and TRBV primed first-strand cDNA, covering alpha and beta chains. The authors ran 15 to 20 PCR cycles to amplify TCRs with a constant-region primer and V-primer adapter. Amplification of the isolated mRNA used in vitro transcription. TCRdb recomputed calls from the reads with MiXCR, one row per CDR3 protein. Altogether some 94,000 distinct CDR3 sequences are present, 20% to 25% being singletons, with the ten largest covering around 13%. As for time point: after trial treatment. Treatment of the sample: LDRT plus nivolumab, ipilimumab, low-dose cyclophosphamide and aspirin (RACIN trial). In the RACIN dose-escalation trial, donors got nivolumab plus ipilimumab with aspirin, cyclophosphamide and radiotherapy. As a condition of eligibility, patients had advanced solid tumors lacking tumor-infiltrating lymphocytes. The CDR3 spans 16 residues. Germline V lookup: CDR1 MDHEN, CDR2 SYDVKM. The V and J ends lost 4 bases and 5 bases respectively, with 18 bases between them.

The V gene is TRBV28, the J gene TRBJ2-1; perhaps D is TRBD1 or TRBD2 (5 bases each). This specimen was PBMCs, taken after low-dose radiotherapy plus immunotherapy. This TCR was sampled from a female donor with ovarian cancer. The CDR3 coding sequence is TGTGCCAGCAGTTCGCGCTACAAGGGGCGGGACAATGAGCAGTTCTTC. Its translation is CASSSRYKGRDNEQFF.